This TCR beta chain was retrieved from a study of shared clonotypes between healthy human individuals. Study-level points and caveats: Despite large depth, rarefaction showed incomplete sorted-subset sequencing. Clonotype sharing among donors was expected to depend on sequencing depth.

Comment on this clone: The antigen remains undetermined.

The CDR3 contains 21 residues. Authors' data handling: ImmunoSEQ only sent back junction sequences with no quality scores, so filtering was done differently. Profiled with immunoSEQ multiplex PCR; TCRdb holds only in-frame clones, not every one. The D gene and trimming were derived from the DNA, and the V and J assignments and clone size from that table. The data contain around 1.1 million clones, about 72% of them singletons. The receptor was derived from a man between 18 and 35 years old in good health. Some clones in this sample may be carry-over from other donors' samples. Sequencing input: memory CD4+ T cells from PBMCs. The subset: CD45RA-negative fraction. The chain combines TRBV21-1 with TRBJ1-2; the D call TRBD1 from the table was never checked on the DNA. TRBV21-1 is a pseudogene locus. DNA for the CDR3: TGTGCCAGCAGCAAAGCGCTTTTTCACCCAGGGGAGAAGAGCCTTAACTATGGCTACACCTTC. It codes for CASSKALFHPGEKSLNYGYTF.